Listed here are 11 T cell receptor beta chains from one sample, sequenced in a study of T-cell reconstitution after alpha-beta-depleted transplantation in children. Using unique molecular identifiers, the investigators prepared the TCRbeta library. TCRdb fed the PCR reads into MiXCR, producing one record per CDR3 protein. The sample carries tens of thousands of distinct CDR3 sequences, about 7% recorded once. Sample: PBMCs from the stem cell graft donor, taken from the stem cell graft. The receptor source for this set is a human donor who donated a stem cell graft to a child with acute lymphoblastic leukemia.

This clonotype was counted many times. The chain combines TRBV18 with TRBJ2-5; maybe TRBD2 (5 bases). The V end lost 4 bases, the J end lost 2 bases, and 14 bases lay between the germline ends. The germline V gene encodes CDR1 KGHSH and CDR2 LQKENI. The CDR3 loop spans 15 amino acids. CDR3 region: CASSLPSLGQETQYF. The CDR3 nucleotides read TGTGCCAGCTCACTCCCCTCACTAGGTCAAGAGACCCAGTACTTC.

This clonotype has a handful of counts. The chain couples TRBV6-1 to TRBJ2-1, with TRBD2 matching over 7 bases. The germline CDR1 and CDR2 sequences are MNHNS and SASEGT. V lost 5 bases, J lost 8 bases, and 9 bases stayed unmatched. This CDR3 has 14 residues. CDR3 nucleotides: TGTGCCAGCAGTCGGGGTAGCGGGTTCTATGAGCAGTTCTTC. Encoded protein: CASSRGSGFYEQFF.

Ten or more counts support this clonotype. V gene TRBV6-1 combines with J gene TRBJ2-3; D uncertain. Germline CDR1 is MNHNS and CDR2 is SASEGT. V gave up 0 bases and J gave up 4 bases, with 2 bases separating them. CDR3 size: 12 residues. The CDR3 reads CASSEAADTQYF. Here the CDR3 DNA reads TGTGCCAGCAGTGAAGCGGCAGATACGCAGTATTTT.

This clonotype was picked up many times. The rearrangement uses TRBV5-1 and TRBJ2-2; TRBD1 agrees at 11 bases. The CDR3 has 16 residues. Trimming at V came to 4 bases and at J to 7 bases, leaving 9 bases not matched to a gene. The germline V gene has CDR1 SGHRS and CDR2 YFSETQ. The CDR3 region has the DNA TGCGCCAGCAGCGACCCCGGACAGGGGGCTGGCGGGGAGCTGTTTTTT. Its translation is CASSDPGQGAGGELFF.

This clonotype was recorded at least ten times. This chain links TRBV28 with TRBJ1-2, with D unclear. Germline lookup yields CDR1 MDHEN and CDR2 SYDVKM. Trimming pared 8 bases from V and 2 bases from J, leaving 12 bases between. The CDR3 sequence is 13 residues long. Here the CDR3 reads CASRNPANYGYTF. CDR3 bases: TGTGCCAGCCGTAATCCGGCCAACTATGGCTACACCTTC.

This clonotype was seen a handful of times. CDR3 coding DNA: TGTGCCAGCAGCTTCCGGGACAGGGTTGGCACTGAAGCTTTCTTT. It codes for CASSFRDRVGTEAFF. The chain carries TRBV5-4 and TRBJ1-1, with 9 positions matching TRBD1. The CDR3 sequence is 15 residues long. V lost 2 bases, J lost 4 bases, and 6 bases stayed unmatched. Germline loops: CDR1 SGHNT, CDR2 YYREEE (reference sequence).

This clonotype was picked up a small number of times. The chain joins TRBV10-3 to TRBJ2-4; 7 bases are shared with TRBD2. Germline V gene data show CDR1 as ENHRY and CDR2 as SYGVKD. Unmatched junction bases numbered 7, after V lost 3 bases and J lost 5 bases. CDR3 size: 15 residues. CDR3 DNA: TGTGCCATCAGTGACCTGGGGGGGGGGGAAAACATTCAGTACTTC. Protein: CAISDLGGGENIQYF.

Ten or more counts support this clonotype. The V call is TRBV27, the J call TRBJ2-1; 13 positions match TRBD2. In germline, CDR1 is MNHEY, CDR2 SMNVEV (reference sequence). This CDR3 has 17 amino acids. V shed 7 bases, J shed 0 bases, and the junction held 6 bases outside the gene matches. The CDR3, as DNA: TGTGCCAGCACAAAGGGACTAGCGGGGAGCTCCTACAATGAGCAGTTCTTC. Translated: CASTKGLAGSSYNEQFF.

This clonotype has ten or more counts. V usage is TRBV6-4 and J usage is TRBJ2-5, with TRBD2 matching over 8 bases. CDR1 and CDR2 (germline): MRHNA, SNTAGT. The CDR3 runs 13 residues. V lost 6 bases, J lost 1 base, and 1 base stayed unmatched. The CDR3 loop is CASRTSAQETQYF. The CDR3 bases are TGTGCCAGCAGGACTAGCGCCCAAGAGACCCAGTACTTC.

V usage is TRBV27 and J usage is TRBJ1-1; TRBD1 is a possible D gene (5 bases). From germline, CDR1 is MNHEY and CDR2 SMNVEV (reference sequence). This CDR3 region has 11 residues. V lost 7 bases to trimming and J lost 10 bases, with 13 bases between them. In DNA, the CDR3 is TGTGCCAGCAATTCCGGGGGGTTAGCTTTCTTT. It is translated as CASNSGGLAFF.

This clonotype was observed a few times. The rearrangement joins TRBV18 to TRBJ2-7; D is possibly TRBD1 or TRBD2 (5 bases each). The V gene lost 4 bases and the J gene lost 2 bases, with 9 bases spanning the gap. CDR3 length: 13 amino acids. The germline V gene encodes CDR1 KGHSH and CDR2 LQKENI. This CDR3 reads CASSLGPTYEQYF. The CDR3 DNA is TGTGCCAGCTCACTGGGACCGACCTACGAGCAGTACTTC.